These 8 T cell receptor beta chains share one sample of origin, sequenced in a study of blood T cell repertoires in COVID-19. The table came from immunoSEQ multiplex PCR; TCRdb's copy has only in-frame clones and leaves some out. The sample consists of some 83,000 clones, 65% to 85% of them appearing once. Sequencing input: peripheral blood. The receptors stem from a man aged 55 to 70 with active or convalescent COVID-19.

This chain links TRBV6-5 with TRBJ1-4, with 9 bases aligning to TRBD1. The CDR3 is 13 amino acids. J gave up 6 bases and V 6 bases, and 2 bases lay outside the gene matches. Germline-derived CDR1 and CDR2 are MNHEY and SVGAGI. The CDR3 loop reads CASRWTGDEKLFF. CDR3 DNA: TGTGCCAGCAGGTGGACAGGGGATGAAAAACTGTTTTTT.

This clone was found once. V is TRBV19 and J is TRBJ2-3; D may be TRBD1 (5 bases). V was shortened by 1 base and J by 1 base, with 18 bases between the two germline ends. Germline V gene data show CDR1 as LNHDA and CDR2 as SQIVND (reference sequence). The CDR3 has 18 amino acids. CDR3: CASSIAFGSVGGTDTQYF. CDR3 bases: TGTGCCAGTAGTATAGCGTTTGGCTCAGTAGGGGGCACAGATACGCAGTATTTT.

The V and J genes are TRBV7-2 and TRBJ2-7; 9 bases agree with TRBD1. This CDR3 region has 14 residues. V shed 3 bases and J 3 bases; nucleotides not matched to a gene: 3. Germline V lookup: CDR1 SGHTA, CDR2 FQGNSA. CDR3 coding DNA: TGTGCCAGCAGCTTCGGACAGGGGCACTACGAGCAGTACTTC. Its translation is CASSFGQGHYEQYF.

The V call is TRBV7-8, the J call TRBJ2-7; the match to TRBD1 covers 10 bases. V lost 6 bases and J lost 7; bases outside the gene matches: 12. The CDR3 runs to 15 residues. Germline CDR1 reads SGHVS; CDR2 reads FQNEAQ. The CDR3 loop reads CASSLRGTGVREQYF. The CDR3 DNA sequence: TGTGCCAGCAGTTTGCGTGGGACAGGGGTCCGGGAGCAGTACTTC. Based on the CDR3 plus reference TRBV7-8 and TRBJ2-7, the full variable domain is GAGVSQSPRYKVAKRGQDVALRCDPISGHVSLFWYQQALGQGPEFLTYFQNEAQLDKSGLPSDRFFAERPEGSVSTLKIQRTQQEDSAVYLCASSLRGTGVREQYFGPGTRLTVT.

This clone turned up a few times. The genes are TRBV27 and TRBJ2-7, with D maybe TRBD2 (5 bases). The V end lost 5 bases, the J end lost 1 base, and 15 bases lay between the germline ends. CDR1 is MNHEY, CDR2 SMNVEV, per germline (reference sequence). The length of the CDR3 is 15 residues. The CDR3 DNA reads as TGTGCCAGCAGTGCCGTGCGGGTATCGTCCTACGAGCAGTACTTC. It yields the protein CASSAVRVSSYEQYF.

This clone is a singleton in its sample. The V gene is TRBV9, the J gene TRBJ2-7; 9 nucleotides match TRBD1. Germline trimming cut 4 bases from V and 5 bases from J; bases unmatched to any gene: 10. From germline, CDR1 is SGDLS and CDR2 YYNGEE. The CDR3 contains 15 residues. For the CDR3, the DNA is TGTGCCAGCAGCCCTAGGGACAGGGTGACGGACGAGCAGTACTTC. As protein: CASSPRDRVTDEQYF.

V usage is TRBV5-6 and J usage is TRBJ1-3, with TRBD1 as a possible D gene (6 bases). CDR3 length: 17 amino acids. V was shortened by 0 bases and J by 3 bases, with 16 bases between the two germline ends. Germline V lookup: CDR1 SGHDT, CDR2 YYEEEE. As DNA, the CDR3 is TGTGCCAGCAGCTTGGCCTGGAGTGGGGGCAATGGAAACACCATATATTTT. This encodes CASSLAWSGGNGNTIYF.

The sample holds a few counts of this clone. The V and J genes are TRBV5-1 and TRBJ2-3; 9 positions match TRBD2. This CDR3 is 16 amino acids long. Germline CDR1 is SGHRS and CDR2 is YFSETQ. V shed 0 bases and J 2 bases; nucleotides not matched to a gene: 4. CDR3 protein: CASSLGSGGFTDTQYF. The CDR3 DNA reads as TGCGCCAGCAGCTTGGGGAGCGGGGGGTTCACAGATACGCAGTATTTT.